The entry that follows covers one T cell receptor (beta chain) sequence. This clone was detected a few times. What this receptor recognizes is not known. The record has no base qualities; no much larger clone is one base away. The sample comes from a study of cytomegalovirus exposure and HLA in healthy donors (dated by TCRdb to about 2017). Broadly, across the study: In an earlier analysis of under 750 of the donors, about 260 Gb of sequence data and roughly 100 million unique TCR beta sequences from roughly 180 million T cells were reported. An early release that covered several hundred HLA-typed donors contained around 300 gigabases of sequencing data and 85 million to 100 million unique TCR sequences. The genetic ancestry cluster associated with self-reported Caucasian donors included over 65% of the roughly 380 genotyped donors. The study was designed to test whether signatures of past pathogen exposure could be identified by cataloging public T cell receptors. The study used immunosequencing to profile the T cell repertoires of about 670 subjects and linked those repertoires to cytomegalovirus serostatus. Along with the approximately 700-subject first cohort, a separate validation cohort of roughly 110 different subjects was used. To predict cytomegalovirus infection status, the study combined high-throughput TCR immunosequencing, statistical association of individual TCRs with disease status, and machine learning. A later analysis re-analyzed previously published TCR beta repertoires from 650 to 800 donors and added high-resolution HLA genotyping to study TCR occurrence patterns. The later analysis used no new phenotypic data to find candidate immune exposures, relying instead on TCR beta sequences and their occurrence across donors. An earlier analysis of 450 to 750 of the donors used high-throughput TCR beta sequencing to judge whether each TCR beta V gene segment behaved as functional or pseudogenic. Donor age, sex, ethnicity and CMV serostatus were collected together with the repertoire data. Genome-wide SNP genotypes for about three fifths of the roughly 670 donors were used in a later genetic analysis, which treated that subset as a discovery cohort. All discovery cohort repertoires had been generated using a single sequencing platform. Both class I and class II loci were covered by HLA typing, at four-digit resolution. The number of donors typed differed by locus, with roughly 629-640 for A, B, C, DRB1 and DQB1, around 560 for DQA1, over 600 for DPA1, and under 490 for DPB1. Several DR-DQ haplotypes were handled as single units for association and clustering because linkage in the cohort was strong. Among about 400 genotyped donors of the cohort, an average of roughly 230,000 unique TCR beta nucleotide sequences was sequenced per donor, of which about 18% were non-productive.

The library was prepared using the immunoSEQ multiplex PCR assay. For the multiplex PCR, a mixture combining 60 forward primers for TCR Vbeta segments and 13 reverse primers for TCR Jbeta segments was used. The CDR3 region of rearranged TCR beta genes was amplified from genomic DNA by a multiplex PCR assay. The Illumina HiSeq System was used to sequence the amplified TCR beta libraries as 87-base-pair reads. Per the source publication's procedure: Across the roughly 640 repertoires, a later analysis counted about 81 million unique TCR beta chains, approximately 12 million of which were shared by at least two donors. Raw reads were error-corrected and collapsed into unique sequences with a nearest-neighbor algorithm that merged closely related sequences to remove PCR and sequencing errors. CDR3 sequences were aligned to IMGT reference sequences to assign V, D and J gene segments. For a sequence to be retained, a match of at least six nucleotides to both a V gene segment and a J gene segment was required. Rearrangements were called productive when the CDR3 lacked stop codons and stayed in frame with V and J; all others were non-productive. Following IMGT convention, CDR3 was defined as the stretch from the second conserved V-encoded cysteine up to the conserved J-encoded phenylalanine. The earlier analysis of 587 of the donors excluded any sequence lacking an unambiguous match to a single V gene segment. An earlier analysis of a few hundred of the donors classified V segments as functional when productive rearrangements were above 56.7% and as segregating when the standard deviation between donors was above 5%. A statistical classification framework was built for diagnosing cytomegalovirus status from the catalog of TCR beta chain sequences. In a later analysis, V and J genes were assigned by comparing TCR nucleotide sequences against IMGT/GENE-DB human TR gene sequences. The TCRdist pipeline was used in a later analysis to assign CDR3 sequences and most-parsimonious VDJ recombination scenarios. In a later analysis, every TCR beta chain was defined by the combination of its CDR3 amino acid sequence and its V-gene family, and reads without a unique V-gene family were dropped. To address suspected cross-contamination and a sequencing artifact, a later analysis removed roughly 640 highly shared, low-generation-probability nucleotide sequences. In a later analysis, a clonal expansion index for each public chain was calculated from normalized within-repertoire ranks of inferred template counts. In a later analysis, generation probabilities were computed using a VDJ recombination model fitted to out-of-frame rearrangements, and the results were checked against IGoR. Hypergeometric tests were used in a later analysis to score TCR-TCR, TCR-HLA and TCR-CMV co-occurrence, with a repertoire-size bias correction applied to the TCR pairs. To estimate false discovery rates, a later analysis permuted the HLA or CMV assignments 20 times. In a later analysis, co-occurring TCRs were grouped with DBSCAN, and TCRdist sequence similarity was added when clustering was performed within HLA-allele-positive subsets. Repertoires with fewer than 30,000 or more than 120,000 public chains, plus five repertoires with anomalous nucleotide sharing, were excluded from co-occurrence clustering. TCRdb stores this immuneACCESS table with in-frame sequences only. Part of the clones is absent; in the studies checked, under half of the shortfall reflects unresolved V genes, and no reason is known for the rest. The V and J calls and clone size were taken over from that table, and D and trimming were inferred from the DNA. The sample table holds some 200,000 clones, of which 9.5% were seen once. 1% to 1.5% of the sample is held by the ten biggest clonotypes.

The cohort consisted of 666 healthy bone marrow donors. All cohort members were sampled while nominally healthy, although unrecorded immune exposures were likely present. The donor was CMV seropositive and belonged to the group of 250 to 350 seropositive cohort members. A peripheral blood sample was collected from each donor, and TCR beta sequencing was performed on peripheral blood mononuclear cells. The Qiagen DNeasy Blood Extraction Kit was used to extract genomic DNA from the blood cell samples. Overall results and qualifications from the work: In vitro tests confirmed that a few of the cytomegalovirus-associated TCR beta chains recognize cytomegalovirus antigens. The study gave a list of roughly 150 TCR beta chains associated with cytomegalovirus. According to a later analysis, TCR association rates differed among HLA loci, with DRB1 alleles showing the most associated TCRs and HLA-C alleles showing the fewest. According to a later analysis, most CMV-associated TCR beta chains appeared to be HLA-restricted, and the HLA associations seemed to be driven largely by CMV exposure. A later genetic analysis reported fewer N-insertions in productive TCRs among donors in an Asian-associated ancestry cluster than the approximately 700-donor mean. Some IMGT-functional V segments, including TRBV6-2 and TRBV6-3, could not be distinguished by the 87-base-pair reads and were therefore excluded. Most TCR sequences were observed very rarely across donors, whereas some public TCRs were present in many individuals. Sequencing depth was assumed to be roughly uniform across donors in the presence/absence analyses, though that assumption may not hold. Correlated functional status among segregating V segments might reflect linkage disequilibrium, but an unknown experimental factor could not be ruled out. The authors suggested that the approach could potentially be extended to other disease states and immunological phenotypes. In an earlier analysis of approximately 590 of the donors, most TCR beta V segments appeared in productive rearrangements about 90% or about 30% of the time, broadly matching IMGT annotations. V-gene and J-gene trimming of TCR beta chains was associated with a missense DCLRE1C variant in a later genetic analysis, and the association was replicated in an independent cohort. When HLA alleles, especially DR and DQ, strongly co-occurred, attributing TCR associations to individual alleles was difficult. In a later analysis, HLA-associated TCR beta chains were found to be more clonally expanded and to have lower generation probabilities than equally common non-associated chains. Because counts were too low, approximately 15 rarely observed V segments, including chromosome 9 orphons, were excluded from the earlier analysis of roughly 580 of the donors. HLA typing was unavailable for some donors at each locus, so association tests used only the typed subset. CMV serostatus was the only immune exposure information available for the cohort. According to a later analysis, parvovirus B19, influenza, CMV and Epstein-Barr virus appeared linked to several top co-occurrence clusters. A further reported finding was that TCR beta sequences accurately predicted the HLA-A and HLA-B alleles for most subjects in the first cohort. A later analysis associated approximately 17,000 TCR beta sequences with specific HLA alleles at a false discovery rate of 0.05. The cohort was sequenced for TCR beta chains only, and without alpha or paired-chain data the features that could be detected were limited. A cluster of highly shared sequence variants was judged likely to be a technical artifact of the sequencing pipeline. In both the original and validation cohorts, the classifier was reported to diagnose cytomegalovirus status with high specificity and sensitivity.

Sequences MGHDK (CDR1) and SYGVNS (CDR2) are obtained from the germline V gene. The CDR3 runs 14 amino acids, cysteine and phenylalanine included. Only the CDR3 portion is preserved as DNA: 42 bases, with reading frame beginning at the first base. V and J are truncated by 6 bases and 0 bases respectively, leaving an intervening sequence of 9 bases. The specimen sequenced was PBMCs. The clonotype originates from a woman aged 30 to 39 in good health and CMV-seropositive. The V and J genes are TRBV25-1 and TRBJ1-3; the D gene is perhaps TRBD1, from 6 matching bases. The nucleotides are TGTGCCAGCAGAGACAGGAGCTCTGGAAACACCATATATTTT. Translation gives CASRDRSSGNTIYF.